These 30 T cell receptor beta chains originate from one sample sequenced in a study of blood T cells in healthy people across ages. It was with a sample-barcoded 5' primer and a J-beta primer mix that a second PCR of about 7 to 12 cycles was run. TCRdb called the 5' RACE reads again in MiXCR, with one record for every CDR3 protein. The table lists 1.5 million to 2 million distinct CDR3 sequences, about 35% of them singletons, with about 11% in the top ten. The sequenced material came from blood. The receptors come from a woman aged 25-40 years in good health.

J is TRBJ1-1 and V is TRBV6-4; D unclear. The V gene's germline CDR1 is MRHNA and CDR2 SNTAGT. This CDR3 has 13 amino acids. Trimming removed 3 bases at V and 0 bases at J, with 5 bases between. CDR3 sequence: CASSESMNTEAFF. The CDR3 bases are TGTGCCAGCAGTGAGAGTATGAACACTGAAGCTTTCTTT.

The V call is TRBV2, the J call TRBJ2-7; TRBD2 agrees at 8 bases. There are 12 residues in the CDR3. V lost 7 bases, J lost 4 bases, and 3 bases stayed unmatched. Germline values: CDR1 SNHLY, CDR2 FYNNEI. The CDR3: CASTSGCYEQYF. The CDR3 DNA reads TGTGCCAGCACTAGCGGGTGTTACGAGCAGTACTTC. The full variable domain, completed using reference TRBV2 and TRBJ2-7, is EPEVTQTPSHQVTQMGQEVILRCVPISNHLYFYWYRQILGQKVEFLVSFYNNEISEKSEIFDDQFSVERPDGSNFTLKIRSTKLEDSAMYFCASTSGCYEQYFGPGTRLTVT.

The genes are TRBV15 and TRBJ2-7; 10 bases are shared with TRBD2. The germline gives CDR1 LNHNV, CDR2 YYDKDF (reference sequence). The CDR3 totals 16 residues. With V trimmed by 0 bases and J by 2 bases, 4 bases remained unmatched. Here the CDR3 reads CATSRDDSGGPYEQYF. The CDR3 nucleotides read TGTGCCACCAGCAGAGATGATAGCGGGGGGCCCTACGAGCAGTACTTC. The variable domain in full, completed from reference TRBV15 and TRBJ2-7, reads DAMVIQNPRYQVTQFGKPVTLSCSQTLNHNVMYWYQQKSSQAPKLLFHYYDKDFNNEADTPDNFQSRRPNTSFCFLDIRSPGLGDTAMYLCATSRDDSGGPYEQYFGPGTRLTVT.

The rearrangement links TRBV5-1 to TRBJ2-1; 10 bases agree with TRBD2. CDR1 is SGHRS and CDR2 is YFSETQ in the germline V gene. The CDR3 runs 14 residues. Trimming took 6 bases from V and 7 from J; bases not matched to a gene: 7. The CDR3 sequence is CASTASGSNNEQFF. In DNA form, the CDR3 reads TGCGCCAGCACTGCTAGCGGGAGTAATAATGAGCAGTTCTTC.

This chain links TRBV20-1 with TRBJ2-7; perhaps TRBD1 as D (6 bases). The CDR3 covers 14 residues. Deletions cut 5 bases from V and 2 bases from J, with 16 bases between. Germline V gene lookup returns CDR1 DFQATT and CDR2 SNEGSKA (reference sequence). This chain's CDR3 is CSASSQGMTYEQYF. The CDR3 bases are TGCAGTGCTTCCTCACAGGGTATGACCTACGAGCAGTACTTC.

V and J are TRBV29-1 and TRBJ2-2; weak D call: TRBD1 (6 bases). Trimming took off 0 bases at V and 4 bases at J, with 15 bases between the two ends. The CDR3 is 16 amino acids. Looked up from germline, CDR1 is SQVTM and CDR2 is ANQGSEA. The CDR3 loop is CSVEDDMGHLTGELFF. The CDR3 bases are TGCAGCGTTGAAGACGACATGGGACACCTCACCGGGGAGCTGTTTTTT.

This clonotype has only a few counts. CDR3 amino acids: CASSSTYTSAEQYF. As DNA, the CDR3 is TGTGCCAGCAGTTCTACGTATACCTCGGCCGAGCAGTACTTC. The gene calls are TRBV6-2 or TRBV6-3 and TRBJ2-7, with D unclear. V shed 4 bases and J shed 6 bases, with 16 bases lying between them. The CDR3 sequence is 14 residues long. In germline, CDR1 is MNHEY, CDR2 SVGEGT.

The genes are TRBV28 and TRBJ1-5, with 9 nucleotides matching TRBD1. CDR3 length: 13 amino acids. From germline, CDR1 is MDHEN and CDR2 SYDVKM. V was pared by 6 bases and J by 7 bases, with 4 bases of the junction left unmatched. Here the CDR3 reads CASRQGAGQPQHF. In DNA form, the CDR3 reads TGTGCCAGCAGACAGGGGGCGGGGCAGCCCCAGCATTTT.

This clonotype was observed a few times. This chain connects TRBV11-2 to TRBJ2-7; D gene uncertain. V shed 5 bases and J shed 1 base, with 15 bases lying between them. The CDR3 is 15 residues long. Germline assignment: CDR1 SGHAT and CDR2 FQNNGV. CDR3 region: CASSPLGWMSYEQYF. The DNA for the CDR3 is TGTGCCAGCAGCCCTCTTGGCTGGATGTCCTACGAGCAGTACTTC.

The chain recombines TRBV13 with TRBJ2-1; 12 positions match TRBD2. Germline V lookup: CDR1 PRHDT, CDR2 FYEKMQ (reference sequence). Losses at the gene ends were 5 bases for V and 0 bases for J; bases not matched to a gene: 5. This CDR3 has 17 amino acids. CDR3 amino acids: CASSPMTSGSSYNEQFF. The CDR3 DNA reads TGTGCCAGCAGCCCAATGACTAGCGGGAGCTCCTACAATGAGCAGTTCTTC.

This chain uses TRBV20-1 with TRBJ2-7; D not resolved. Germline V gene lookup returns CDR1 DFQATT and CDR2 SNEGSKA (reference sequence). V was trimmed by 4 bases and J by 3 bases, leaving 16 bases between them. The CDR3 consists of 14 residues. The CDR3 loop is CSAISRVYGYEQYF. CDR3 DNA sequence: TGCAGTGCTATTTCACGGGTTTATGGCTACGAGCAGTACTTC.

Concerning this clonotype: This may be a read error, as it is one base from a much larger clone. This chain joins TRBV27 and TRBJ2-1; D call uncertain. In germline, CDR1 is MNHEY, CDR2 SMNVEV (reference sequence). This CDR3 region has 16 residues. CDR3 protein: CAGSLISFGAVNEQFF. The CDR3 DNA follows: TGTGCCGGCAGTCTAATTTCGTTCGGTGCCGTAAATGAGCAGTTCTTC.

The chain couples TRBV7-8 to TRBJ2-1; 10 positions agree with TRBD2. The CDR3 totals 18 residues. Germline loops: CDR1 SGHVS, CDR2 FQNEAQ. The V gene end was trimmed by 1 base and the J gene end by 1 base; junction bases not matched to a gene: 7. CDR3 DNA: TGTGCCAGCAGCTTAGATAGCGGGGGGTTCCTTTCCTACAATGAGCAGTTCTTC. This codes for CASSLDSGGFLSYNEQFF.

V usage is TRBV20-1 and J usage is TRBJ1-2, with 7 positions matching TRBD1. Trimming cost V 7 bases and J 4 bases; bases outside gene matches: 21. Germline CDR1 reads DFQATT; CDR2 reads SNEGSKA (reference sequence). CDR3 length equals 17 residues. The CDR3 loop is CSVYRGYGTRNVYGYTF. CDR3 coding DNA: TGCAGTGTTTACAGGGGATATGGAACCCGGAACGTCTATGGCTACACCTTC.

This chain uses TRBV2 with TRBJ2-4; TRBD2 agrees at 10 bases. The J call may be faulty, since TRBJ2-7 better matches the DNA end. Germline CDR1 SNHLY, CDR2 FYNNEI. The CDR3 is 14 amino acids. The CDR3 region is CASMAERGGGEQYF. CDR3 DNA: TGTGCCAGCATGGCAGAGCGGGGGGGGGGCGAGCAGTACTTC.

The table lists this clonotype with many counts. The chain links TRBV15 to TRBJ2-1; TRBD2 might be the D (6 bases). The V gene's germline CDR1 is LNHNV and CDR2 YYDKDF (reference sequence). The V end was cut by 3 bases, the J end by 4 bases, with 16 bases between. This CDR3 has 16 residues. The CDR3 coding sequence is TGTGCCACCAGCAGCTCGTCGAGCGGGCTTTACAATGAGCAGTTCTTC. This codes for CATSSSSSGLYNEQFF.

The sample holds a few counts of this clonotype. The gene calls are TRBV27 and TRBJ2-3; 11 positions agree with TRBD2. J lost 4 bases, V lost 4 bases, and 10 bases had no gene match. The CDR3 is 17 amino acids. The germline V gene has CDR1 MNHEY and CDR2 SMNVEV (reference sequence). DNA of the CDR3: TGTGCCAGCAGTTCCCAAACCTTAGCGGGGGGGGCAGATACGCAGTATTTT. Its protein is CASSSQTLAGGADTQYF.

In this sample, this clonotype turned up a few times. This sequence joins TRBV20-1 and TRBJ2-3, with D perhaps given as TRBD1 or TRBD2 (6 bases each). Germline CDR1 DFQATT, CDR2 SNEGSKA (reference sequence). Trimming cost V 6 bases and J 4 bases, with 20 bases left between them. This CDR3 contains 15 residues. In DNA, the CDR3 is TGCAGTGCCCCGCACCCCCCCGGGGGCTCAGATACGCAGTATTTT. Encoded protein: CSAPHPPGGSDTQYF.

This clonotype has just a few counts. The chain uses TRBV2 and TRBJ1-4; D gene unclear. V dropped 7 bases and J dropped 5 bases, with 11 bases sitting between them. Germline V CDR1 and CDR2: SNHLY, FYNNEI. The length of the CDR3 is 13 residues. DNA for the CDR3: TGTGCCAGCACGACCGGGATGAATGAAAAACTGTTTTTT. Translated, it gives CASTTGMNEKLFF.

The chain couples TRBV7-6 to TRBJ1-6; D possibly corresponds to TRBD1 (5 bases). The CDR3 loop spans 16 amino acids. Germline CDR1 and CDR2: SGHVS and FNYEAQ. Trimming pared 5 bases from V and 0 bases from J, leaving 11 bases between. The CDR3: CASSLQGSSYNSPLHF. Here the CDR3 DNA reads TGTGCCAGCAGCCTTCAGGGTAGCTCCTATAATTCACCCCTCCACTTT.

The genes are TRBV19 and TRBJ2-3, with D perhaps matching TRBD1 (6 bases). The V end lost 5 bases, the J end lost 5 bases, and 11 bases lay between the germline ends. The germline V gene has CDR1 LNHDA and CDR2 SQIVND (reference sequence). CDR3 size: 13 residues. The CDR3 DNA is TGTGCCAGTAGTTCATGGACAGTAGATACGCAGTATTTT. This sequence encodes CASSSWTVDTQYF.

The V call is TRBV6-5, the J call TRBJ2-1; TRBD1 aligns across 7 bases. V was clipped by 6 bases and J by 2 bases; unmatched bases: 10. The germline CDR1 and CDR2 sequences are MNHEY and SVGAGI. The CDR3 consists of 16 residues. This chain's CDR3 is CASSAAQGHAYNEQFF. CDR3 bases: TGTGCCAGCAGCGCAGCACAGGGGCATGCCTACAATGAGCAGTTCTTC.

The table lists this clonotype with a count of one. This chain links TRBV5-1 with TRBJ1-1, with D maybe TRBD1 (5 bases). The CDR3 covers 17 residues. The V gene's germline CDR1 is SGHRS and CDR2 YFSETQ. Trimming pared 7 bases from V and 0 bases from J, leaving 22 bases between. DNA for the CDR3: TGCGCCAGCCAAAGGGGCACAAGCCCTTACATGAACACTGAAGCTTTCTTT. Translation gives CASQRGTSPYMNTEAFF.

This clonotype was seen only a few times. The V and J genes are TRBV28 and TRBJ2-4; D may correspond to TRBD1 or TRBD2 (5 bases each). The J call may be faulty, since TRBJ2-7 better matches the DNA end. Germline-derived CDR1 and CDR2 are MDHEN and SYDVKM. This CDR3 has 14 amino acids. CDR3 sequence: CAICPGPLSYEQYF. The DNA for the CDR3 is TGTGCCATCTGTCCGGGACCTCTATCTTACGAGCAGTACTTC.

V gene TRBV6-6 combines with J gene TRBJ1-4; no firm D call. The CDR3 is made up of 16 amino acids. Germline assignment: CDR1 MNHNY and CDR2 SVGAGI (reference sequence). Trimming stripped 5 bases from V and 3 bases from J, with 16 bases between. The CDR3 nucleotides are TGTGCCAGCAGTGACCGGACGTCCGAGGCTAATGAAAAACTGTTTTTT. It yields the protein CASSDRTSEANEKLFF.

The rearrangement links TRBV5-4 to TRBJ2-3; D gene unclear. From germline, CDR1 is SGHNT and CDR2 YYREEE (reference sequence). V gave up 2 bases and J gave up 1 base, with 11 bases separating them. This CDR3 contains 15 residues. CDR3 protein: CASSLYSRGTDTQYF. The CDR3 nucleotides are TGTGCCAGCAGCTTATATAGTAGGGGCACAGATACGCAGTATTTT.

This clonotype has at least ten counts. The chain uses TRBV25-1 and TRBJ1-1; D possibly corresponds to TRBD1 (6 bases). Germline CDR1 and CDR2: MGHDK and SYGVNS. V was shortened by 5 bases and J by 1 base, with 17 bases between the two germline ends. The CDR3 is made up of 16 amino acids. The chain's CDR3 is CASSHWTVTSNTEAFF. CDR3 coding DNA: TGTGCCAGCAGTCATTGGACAGTCACTTCGAACACTGAAGCTTTCTTT.

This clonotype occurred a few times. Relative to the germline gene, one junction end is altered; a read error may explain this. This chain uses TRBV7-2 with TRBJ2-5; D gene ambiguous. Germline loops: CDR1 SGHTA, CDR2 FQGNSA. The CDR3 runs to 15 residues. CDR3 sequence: CASSLPRRRQETLYF. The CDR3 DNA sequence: TGTGCCAGCAGCTTACCCAGGAGACGACAAGAGACCCTGTACTTC.

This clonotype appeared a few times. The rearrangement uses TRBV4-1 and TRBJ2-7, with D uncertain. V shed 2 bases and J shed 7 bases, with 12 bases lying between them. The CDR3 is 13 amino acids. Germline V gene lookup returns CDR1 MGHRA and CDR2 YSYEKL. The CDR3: CASSQSILKEQYF. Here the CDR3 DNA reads TGCGCCAGCAGCCAATCAATCCTGAAAGAGCAGTACTTC.

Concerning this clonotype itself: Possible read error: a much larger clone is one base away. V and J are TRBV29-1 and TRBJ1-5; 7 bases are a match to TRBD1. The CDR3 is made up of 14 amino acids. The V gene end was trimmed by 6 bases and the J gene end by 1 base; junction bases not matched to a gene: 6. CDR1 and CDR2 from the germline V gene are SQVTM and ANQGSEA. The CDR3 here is CSVGQPKSNQPQHF. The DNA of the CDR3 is TGCAGCGTGGGACAGCCCAAGAGCAATCAGCCCCAGCATTTT.